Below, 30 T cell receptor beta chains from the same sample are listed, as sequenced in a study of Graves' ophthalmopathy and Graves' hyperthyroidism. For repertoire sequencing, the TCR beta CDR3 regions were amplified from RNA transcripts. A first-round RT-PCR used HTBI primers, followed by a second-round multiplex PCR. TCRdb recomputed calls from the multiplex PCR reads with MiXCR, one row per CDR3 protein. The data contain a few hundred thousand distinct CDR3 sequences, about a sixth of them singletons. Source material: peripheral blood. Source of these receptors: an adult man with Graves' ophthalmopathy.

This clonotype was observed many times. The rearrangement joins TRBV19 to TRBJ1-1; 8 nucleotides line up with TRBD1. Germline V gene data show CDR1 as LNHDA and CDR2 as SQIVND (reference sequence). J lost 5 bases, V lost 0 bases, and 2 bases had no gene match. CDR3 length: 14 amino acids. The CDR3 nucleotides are TGTGCCAGTAGTATAGACCAGGGGGCAACTGAAGCTTTCTTT. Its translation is CASSIDQGATEAFF.

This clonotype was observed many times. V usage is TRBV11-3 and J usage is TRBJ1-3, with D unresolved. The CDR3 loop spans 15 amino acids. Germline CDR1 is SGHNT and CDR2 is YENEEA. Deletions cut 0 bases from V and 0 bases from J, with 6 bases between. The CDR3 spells CASSLESGSGNTIYF. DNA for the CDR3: TGTGCCAGCAGCTTAGAGTCCGGCTCTGGAAACACCATATATTTT.

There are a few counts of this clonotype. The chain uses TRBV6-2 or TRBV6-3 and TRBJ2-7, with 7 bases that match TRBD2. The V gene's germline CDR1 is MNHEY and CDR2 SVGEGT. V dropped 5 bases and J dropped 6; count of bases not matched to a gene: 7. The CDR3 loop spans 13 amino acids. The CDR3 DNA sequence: TGTGCCAGCAGTAGCGGGGCGCCCCTCGAGCAGTACTTC. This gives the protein CASSSGAPLEQYF.

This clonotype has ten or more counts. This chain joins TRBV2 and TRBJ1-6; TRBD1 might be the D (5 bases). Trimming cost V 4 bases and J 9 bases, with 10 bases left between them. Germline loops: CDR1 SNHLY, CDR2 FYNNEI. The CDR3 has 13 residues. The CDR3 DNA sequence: TGTGCCAGCAGTGTTCAGGGTTCTTCACCCCTCCACTTT. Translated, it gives CASSVQGSSPLHF.

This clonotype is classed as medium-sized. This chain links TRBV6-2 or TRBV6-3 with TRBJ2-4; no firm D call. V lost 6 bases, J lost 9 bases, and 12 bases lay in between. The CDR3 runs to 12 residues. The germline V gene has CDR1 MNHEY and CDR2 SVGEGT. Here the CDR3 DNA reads TGTGCCAGCAGCCCCCTCGGAAGCATTCAGTACTTC. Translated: CASSPLGSIQYF.

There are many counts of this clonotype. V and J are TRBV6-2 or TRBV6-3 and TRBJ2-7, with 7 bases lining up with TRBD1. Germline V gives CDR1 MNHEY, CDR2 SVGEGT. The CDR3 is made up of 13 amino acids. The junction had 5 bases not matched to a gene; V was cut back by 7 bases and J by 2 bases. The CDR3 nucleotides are TGTGCCAGCACCCCGGGACAGACCTACGAGCAGTACTTC. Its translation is CASTPGQTYEQYF.

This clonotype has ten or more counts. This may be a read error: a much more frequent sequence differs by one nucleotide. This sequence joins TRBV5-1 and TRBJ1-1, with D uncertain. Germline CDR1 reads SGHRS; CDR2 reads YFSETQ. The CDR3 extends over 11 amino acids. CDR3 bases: TGCGCCAGCAGCTTGGGACAAGAAGCTTCCTTT. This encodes CASSLGQEASF.

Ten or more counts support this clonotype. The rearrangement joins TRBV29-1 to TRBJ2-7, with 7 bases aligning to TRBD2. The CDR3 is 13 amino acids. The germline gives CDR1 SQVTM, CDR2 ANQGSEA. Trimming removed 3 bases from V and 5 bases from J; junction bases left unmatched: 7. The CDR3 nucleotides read TGCAGCGTTGAGGGCCAGGGAGGGAACGAGCAGTACTTC. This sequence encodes CSVEGQGGNEQYF.

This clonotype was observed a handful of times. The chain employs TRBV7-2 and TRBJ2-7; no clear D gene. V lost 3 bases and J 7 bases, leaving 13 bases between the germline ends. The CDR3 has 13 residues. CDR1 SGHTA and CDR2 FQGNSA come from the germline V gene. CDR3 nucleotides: TGTGCCAGCAGCTTGAACCTCAAAAGGGAGCAGTACTTC. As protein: CASSLNLKREQYF.

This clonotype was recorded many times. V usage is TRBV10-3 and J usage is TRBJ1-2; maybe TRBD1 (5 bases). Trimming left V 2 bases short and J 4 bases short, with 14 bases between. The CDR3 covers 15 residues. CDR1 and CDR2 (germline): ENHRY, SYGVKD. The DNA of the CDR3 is TGTGCCATCAGTGAGGTAGACAGAATATCCTATGGCTACACCTTC. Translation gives CAISEVDRISYGYTF.

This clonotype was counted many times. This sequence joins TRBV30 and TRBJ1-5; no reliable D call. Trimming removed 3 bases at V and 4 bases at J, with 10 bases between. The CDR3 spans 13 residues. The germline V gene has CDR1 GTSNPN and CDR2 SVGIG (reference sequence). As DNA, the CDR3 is TGTGCCTGGAGACAAGGGATGAATCAGCCCCAGCATTTT. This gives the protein CAWRQGMNQPQHF.

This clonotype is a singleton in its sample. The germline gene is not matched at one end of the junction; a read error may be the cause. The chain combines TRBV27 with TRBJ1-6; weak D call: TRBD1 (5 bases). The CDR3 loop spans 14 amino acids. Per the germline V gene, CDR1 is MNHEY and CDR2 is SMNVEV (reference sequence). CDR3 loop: CANSFRQQNSPLHF. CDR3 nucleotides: TGTGCCAACAGTTTTCGACAGCAAAATTCACCCCTCCACTTT.

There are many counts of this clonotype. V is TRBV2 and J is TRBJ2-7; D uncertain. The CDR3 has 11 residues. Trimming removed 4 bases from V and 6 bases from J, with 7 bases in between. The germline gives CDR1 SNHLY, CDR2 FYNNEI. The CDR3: CASSGAPEQYF. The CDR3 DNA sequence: TGTGCCAGCAGTGGGGCCCCCGAGCAGTACTTC.

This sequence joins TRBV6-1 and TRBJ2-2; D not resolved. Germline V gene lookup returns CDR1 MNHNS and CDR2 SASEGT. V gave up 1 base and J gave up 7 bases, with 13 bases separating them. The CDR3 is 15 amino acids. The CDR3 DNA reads TGTGCCAGCAGTGAAGAACCCGATAGGGTCGGGGAGCTGTTTTTT. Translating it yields CASSEEPDRVGELFF.

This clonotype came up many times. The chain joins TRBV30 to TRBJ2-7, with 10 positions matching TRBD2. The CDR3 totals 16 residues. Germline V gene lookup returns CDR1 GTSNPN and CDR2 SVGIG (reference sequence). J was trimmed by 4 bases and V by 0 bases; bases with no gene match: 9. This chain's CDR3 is CAWSVARTSGRYEQYF. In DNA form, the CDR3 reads TGTGCCTGGAGTGTAGCTAGGACTAGCGGTCGATACGAGCAGTACTTC.

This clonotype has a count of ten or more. This CDR3 reads CASRGTGGSGELFF. CDR3 coding DNA: TGTGCCAGCAGAGGGACAGGCGGTTCCGGGGAGCTGTTTTTT. The chain is built from TRBV6-1 and TRBJ2-2, with 8 bases identical to TRBD1. Germline V gene data show CDR1 as MNHNS and CDR2 as SASEGT. The CDR3 covers 14 residues. After removal of 6 bases from V and 6 bases from J, the junction contained 6 bases not matched to a gene.

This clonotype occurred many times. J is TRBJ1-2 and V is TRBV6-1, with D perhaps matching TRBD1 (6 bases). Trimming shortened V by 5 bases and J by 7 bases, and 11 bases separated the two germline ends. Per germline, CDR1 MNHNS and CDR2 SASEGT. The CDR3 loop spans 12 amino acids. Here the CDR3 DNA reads TGTGCCAGCAGTCTGCAGGGGCCTGGCTACACCTTC. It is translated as CASSLQGPGYTF.

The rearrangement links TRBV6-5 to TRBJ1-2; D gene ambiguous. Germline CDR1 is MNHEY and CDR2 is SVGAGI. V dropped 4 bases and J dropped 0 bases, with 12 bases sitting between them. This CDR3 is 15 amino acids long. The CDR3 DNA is TGTGCCAGCAGTTTCTTTCGGCGGACTAACTATGGCTACACCTTC. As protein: CASSFFRRTNYGYTF.

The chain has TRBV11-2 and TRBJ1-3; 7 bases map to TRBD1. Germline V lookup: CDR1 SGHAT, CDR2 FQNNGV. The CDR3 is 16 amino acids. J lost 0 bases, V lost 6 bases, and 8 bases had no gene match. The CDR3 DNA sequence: TGTGCCAGCAGTTACCCGGGACAGATCTCTGGAAACACCATATATTTT. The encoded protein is CASSYPGQISGNTIYF.

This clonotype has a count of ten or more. CDR3 amino acids: CSATEGTVNGQPQHF. In nucleotides, the CDR3 is TGCAGTGCTACTGAAGGGACCGTCAATGGGCAGCCCCAGCATTTT. J is TRBJ1-5 and V is TRBV20-1, with D tentatively TRBD1 (5 bases). The CDR3 is made up of 15 amino acids. Trimming took off 4 bases at V and 7 bases at J, with 20 bases between the two ends. The germline CDR1 and CDR2 sequences are DFQATT and SNEGSKA (reference sequence).

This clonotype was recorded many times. The CDR3 spells CASSHGPGANVLTF. The CDR3 DNA sequence: TGTGCCAGCAGCCATGGGCCTGGGGCCAACGTCCTGACTTTC. V is TRBV5-4 and J is TRBJ2-6; D gene unclear. The CDR3 consists of 14 residues. Germline V gene lookup returns CDR1 SGHNT and CDR2 YYREEE (reference sequence). V lost 4 bases and J lost 2, with 7 bases in between. Using reference TRBV5-4 and TRBJ2-6 for the parts outside the CDR3, the full variable domain is ETGVTQSPTHLIKTRGQQVTLRCSSQSGHNTVSWYQQALGQGPQFIFQYYREEENGRGNFPPRFSGLQFPNYSSELNVNALELDDSALYLCASSHGPGANVLTFGAGSRLTVL.

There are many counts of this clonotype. Here the CDR3 reads CASSESPGPGLGDTQYF. The CDR3 nucleotides read TGCGCCAGCAGTGAATCTCCGGGACCGGGTTTAGGAGATACGCAGTATTTT. The chain joins TRBV10-1 to TRBJ2-3; D possibly uses TRBD1 or TRBD2 (5 bases each). V lost 3 bases to trimming and J lost 5 bases, with 21 bases between them. The germline gives CDR1 WNHNN, CDR2 SYGVQD (reference sequence). This CDR3 region has 17 residues.

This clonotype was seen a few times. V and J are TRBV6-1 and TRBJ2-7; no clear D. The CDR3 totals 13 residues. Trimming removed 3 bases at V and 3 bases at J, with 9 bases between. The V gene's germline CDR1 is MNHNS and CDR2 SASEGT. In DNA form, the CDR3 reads TGTGCCAGCAGTGATGGGTCTTACTACGAGCAGTACTTC. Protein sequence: CASSDGSYYEQYF.

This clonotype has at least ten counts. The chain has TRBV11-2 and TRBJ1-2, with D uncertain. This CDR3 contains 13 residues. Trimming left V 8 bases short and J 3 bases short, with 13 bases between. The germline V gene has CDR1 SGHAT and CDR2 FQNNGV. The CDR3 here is CASPRREDYGYTF. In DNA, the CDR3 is TGTGCCAGCCCAAGGAGGGAAGACTATGGCTACACCTTC.

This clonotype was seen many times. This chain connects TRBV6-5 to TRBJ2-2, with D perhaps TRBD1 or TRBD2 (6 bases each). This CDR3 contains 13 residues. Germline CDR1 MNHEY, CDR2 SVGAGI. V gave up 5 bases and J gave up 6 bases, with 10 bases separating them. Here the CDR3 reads CASSPGAAGELFF. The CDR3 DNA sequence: TGTGCCAGCAGTCCGGGGGCGGCCGGGGAGCTGTTTTTT.

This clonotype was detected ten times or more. CDR3 loop: CAISGGPNTEAFF. Here the CDR3 DNA reads TGTGCCATCAGTGGCGGGCCGAACACTGAAGCTTTCTTT. The V call is TRBV10-3, the J call TRBJ1-1; D is undetermined. CDR3 size: 13 residues. Germline CDR1 and CDR2: ENHRY and SYGVKD. The V end was cut by 4 bases, the J end by 1 base, with 7 bases between.

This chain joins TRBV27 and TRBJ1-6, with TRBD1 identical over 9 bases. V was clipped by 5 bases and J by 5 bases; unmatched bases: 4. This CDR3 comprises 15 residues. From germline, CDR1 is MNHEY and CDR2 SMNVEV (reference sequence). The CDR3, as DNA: TGTGCCAGCAGTCTCCGGGACAGGGATAATTCACCCCTCCACTTT. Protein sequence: CASSLRDRDNSPLHF.

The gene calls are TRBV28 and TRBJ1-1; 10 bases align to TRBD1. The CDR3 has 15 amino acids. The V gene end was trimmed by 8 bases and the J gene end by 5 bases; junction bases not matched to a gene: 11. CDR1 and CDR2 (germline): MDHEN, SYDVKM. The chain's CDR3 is CASEPGTGVETEAFF. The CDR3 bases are TGTGCCAGCGAACCCGGGACAGGGGTTGAAACTGAAGCTTTCTTT.

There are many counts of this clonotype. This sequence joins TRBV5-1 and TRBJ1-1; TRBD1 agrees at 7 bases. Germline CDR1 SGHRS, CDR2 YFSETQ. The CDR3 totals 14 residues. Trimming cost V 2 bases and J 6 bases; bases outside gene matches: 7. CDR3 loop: CASSFRQGHPEAFF. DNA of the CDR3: TGCGCCAGCAGCTTTAGACAGGGTCACCCTGAAGCTTTCTTT.

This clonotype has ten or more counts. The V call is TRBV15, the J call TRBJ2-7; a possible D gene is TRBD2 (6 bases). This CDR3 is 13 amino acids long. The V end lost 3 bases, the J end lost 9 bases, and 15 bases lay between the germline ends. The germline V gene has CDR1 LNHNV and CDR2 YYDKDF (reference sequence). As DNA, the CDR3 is TGTGCCACCAGCAGGCCGGGGGTAACGGGGCAGTACTTC. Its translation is CATSRPGVTGQYF. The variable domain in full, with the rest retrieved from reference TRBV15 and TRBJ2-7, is DAMVIQNPRYQVTQFGKPVTLSCSQTLNHNVMYWYQQKSSQAPKLLFHYYDKDFNNEADTPDNFQSRRPNTSFCFLDIRSPGLGDTAMYLCATSRPGVTGQYFGPGTRLTVT.